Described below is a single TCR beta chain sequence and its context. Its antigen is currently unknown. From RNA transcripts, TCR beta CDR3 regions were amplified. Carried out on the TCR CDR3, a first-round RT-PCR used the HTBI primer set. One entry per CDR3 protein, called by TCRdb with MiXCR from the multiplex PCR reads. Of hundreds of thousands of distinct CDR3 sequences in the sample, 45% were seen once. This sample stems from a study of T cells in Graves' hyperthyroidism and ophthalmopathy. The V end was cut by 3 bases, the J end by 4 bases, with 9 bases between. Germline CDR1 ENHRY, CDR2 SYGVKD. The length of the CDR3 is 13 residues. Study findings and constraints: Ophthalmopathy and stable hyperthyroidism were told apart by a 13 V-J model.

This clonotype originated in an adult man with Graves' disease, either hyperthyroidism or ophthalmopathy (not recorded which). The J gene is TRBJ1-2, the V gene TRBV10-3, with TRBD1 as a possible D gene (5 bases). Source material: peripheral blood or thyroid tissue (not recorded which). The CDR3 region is CAISDDSPYGYTF. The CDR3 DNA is TGTGCCATCAGTGATGACAGCCCCTATGGCTACACCTTC.